The rows below give T cell receptor beta chains drawn from one sample of a study of post-analysis software for immune sequencing data. TCRdb passed the PCR reads through MiXCR, listing each CDR3 protein once. There are hundreds of thousands of distinct CDR3 sequences in the sample; 25% to 30% occur only once, and roughly 0.54% lies in the top ten. The material sequenced was blood. The receptors derive from a girl between 10 and 17 years old with multiple sclerosis. Each CDR3 is given with its conserved first and last residue. The D gene is left open where the match is weak. Size values are once, few and many counts, or a class for expanded clones, and some rows have none.

CASSSTLGPAYNEQFF	TGTGCCAGCAGCTCAACCTTGGGGCCGGCCTACAATGAGCAGTTCTTC	many	NA	TRBV5-6	TRBJ2-1
CASSLSTGPSGNTIYF	TGTGCCAGCAGTTTATCGACAGGACCTTCTGGAAACACCATATATTTT	NA	NA	TRBV12-3/TRBV12-4	TRBJ1-3
CASSSLAGDEQYF	TGTGCCAGCAGTTCGCTAGCGGGAGACGAGCAGTACTTC	NA	TRBD2	TRBV28	TRBJ2-7
CSVGGGRATDTQYF	TGCAGCGTTGGTGGCGGGAGGGCCACAGATACGCAGTATTTT	NA	TRBD2	TRBV29-1	TRBJ2-3
CASSIVTAAYNEQFF	TGTGCCAGCAGTATTGTAACTGCCGCCTACAATGAGCAGTTCTTC	few	NA	TRBV2	TRBJ2-1
CASSLAVGLAGNEQFF	TGCGCCAGCAGCTTGGCCGTAGGACTAGCGGGAAATGAGCAGTTCTTC	few	TRBD2	TRBV5-1	TRBJ2-1
CASSPPTGGVGGPQHF	TGTGCCAGCAGCCCCCCGACAGGAGGGGTAGGGGGACCCCAGCATTTT	few	NA	TRBV12-3/TRBV12-4	TRBJ1-5
CASSPLGTKETQYF	TGCGCCAGCAGCCCCCTCGGGACTAAAGAGACCCAGTACTTC	few	TRBD2	TRBV4-3	TRBJ2-5
CASSQDSGSGSLLYNEQFF	TGTGCCAGCAGCCAAGACTCGGGTTCCGGGAGCCTCCTTTACAATGAGCAGTTCTTC	once	NA	TRBV14	TRBJ2-1
CASRRGQGVSYEQYF	TGTGCCAGCAGACGGGGACAGGGGGTCTCCTACGAGCAGTACTTC	few	TRBD1	TRBV6-5	TRBJ2-7
CASSLDHGTDTQYF	TGTGCCAGTAGTCTGGACCACGGCACAGATACGCAGTATTTT	NA	NA	TRBV19	TRBJ2-3
CASSLLTHNEKLFF	TGTGCCAGCAGCCTGCTGACTCATAATGAAAAACTGTTTTTT	few	NA	TRBV28	TRBJ1-4
CASSLGTVKAFF	TGTGCCAGCAGCTTGGGGACAGTAAAAGCTTTCTTT	once	NA	TRBV5-6	TRBJ1-1
CASRTGLAGVGSTDTQYF	TGTGCCAGCAGGACGGGACTAGCGGGAGTTGGAAGCACAGATACGCAGTATTTT	few	TRBD2	TRBV7-2	TRBJ2-3
CAVSEPKPGQGQGTQYF	TGTGCCGTCAGTGAGCCCAAGCCGGGACAGGGGCAGGGGACCCAGTACTTC	once	TRBD1	TRBV10-3	TRBJ2-5
CSVGVGDQPQHF	TGCAGCGTTGGGGTAGGGGATCAGCCCCAGCATTTT	few	NA	TRBV29-1	TRBJ1-5
CASSLSRVGEKLFF	TGTGCCAGCAGTCTCTCTCGGGTAGGGGAAAAACTGTTTTTT	NA	NA	TRBV6-6	TRBJ1-4
CASSPGRAGHTF	TGTGCCAGCAGTCCTGGGAGGGCCGGCCACACCTTC	few	NA	TRBV6-5	TRBJ1-2
CSVVGHTNTDTQYF	TGCAGCGTTGTGGGGCATACCAACACAGATACGCAGTATTTT	many	NA	TRBV29-1	TRBJ2-3
CASSQERNRGPPGTQYF	TGTGCCAGCAGCCAAGAGCGGAACAGGGGGCCCCCCGGGACCCAGTACTTC	NA	TRBD1	TRBV14	TRBJ2-5
CASSEPGLAGLEQYF	TGTGCCAGCAGTGAGCCGGGACTAGCGGGACTGGAGCAGTACTTC	NA	TRBD2	TRBV12-3/TRBV12-4	TRBJ2-5
CASSQEDRWGETQYF	TGCGCCAGCAGCCAAGAAGACAGGTGGGGAGAGACCCAGTACTTC	NA	NA	TRBV4-3	TRBJ2-5
CASSVVSDGPQHF	TGTGCCAGCAGTGTGGTTAGTGACGGGCCCCAGCATTTT	NA	NA	TRBV2	TRBJ1-5
CASSLGYRGRLISSSYEQYF	TGTGCCAGCAGCTTAGGGTACAGGGGGAGACTAATCTCGAGCTCCTACGAGCAGTACTTC	few	TRBD1	TRBV7-9	TRBJ2-7
CASSLGLAGATDTQYF	TGTGCCAGCAGTCTGGGACTAGCGGGAGCTACAGATACGCAGTATTTT	few	TRBD2	TRBV12-3/TRBV12-4	TRBJ2-3
CASSQDPGETQYF	TGCGCCAGCAGCCAAGATCCGGGGGAGACCCAGTACTTC	few	NA	TRBV4-3	TRBJ2-5
CANSRYNEQFF	TGTGCCAACAGTCGCTACAATGAGCAGTTCTTC	few	NA	TRBV6-5	TRBJ2-1
CSVEDRAHEQYF	TGCAGCGTAGAGGACAGGGCTCACGAGCAGTACTTC	few	TRBD1	TRBV29-1	TRBJ2-7
CSARPAESLAKNIQYF	TGCAGTGCTAGACCGGCTGAGTCCTTAGCCAAAAACATTCAGTACTTC	NA	NA	TRBV20-1	TRBJ2-4
CASSYSPHTKAQHF	TGTGCCAGCAGTTACTCACCCCACACTAAGGCCCAGCATTTT	NA	NA	TRBV6-5	TRBJ1-5
CASRRDPGMVETQYF	TGTGCCAGCAGGCGGGACCCAGGAATGGTGGAGACCCAGTACTTC	few	NA	TRBV2	TRBJ2-5
CASSLAKVQYYGYTF	TGTGCCAGCAGCTTGGCCAAGGTGCAGTACTATGGCTACACCTTC	many	NA	TRBV5-5	TRBJ1-2
CSALGTSGRSDTQYF	TGCAGTGCCCTGGGGACTAGCGGGAGGTCAGATACGCAGTATTTT	few	TRBD2	TRBV20-1	TRBJ2-3
CASSQEVGGGWYPDTQYF	TGCGCCAGCAGCCAAGAGGTCGGGGGAGGGTGGTACCCAGATACGCAGTATTTT	NA	TRBD2	TRBV4-3	TRBJ2-3
CASSLHSNNEQFF	TGTGCCAGCAGCTTACACAGTAACAATGAGCAGTTCTTC	many	NA	TRBV7-2	TRBJ2-1
CASNSGRMQYF	TGTGCCAGTAATAGCGGGAGAATGCAGTATTTT	NA	TRBD2	TRBV19	TRBJ2-3
CASTRDVEQYF	TGTGCCAGCACCCGGGACGTCGAGCAGTACTTC	few	NA	TRBV6-2/TRBV6-3	TRBJ2-7
CASSLSRRDTQYF	TGTGCCAGCAGCTTGTCTCGGCGGGATACGCAGTATTTT	few	NA	TRBV5-6	TRBJ2-3
CSVDGGRETGELFF	TGCAGCGTTGACGGGGGGCGAGAAACCGGGGAGCTGTTTTTT	NA	NA	TRBV29-1	TRBJ2-2
CASSPRPGGSPLHF	TGTGCCAGCAGCCCCCGGCCGGGGGGGTCACCCCTCCACTTT	NA	NA	TRBV3-1	TRBJ1-6
CASSYGGGPIAKNIQYF	TGTGCCAGCAGTTACGGGGGGGGACCAATAGCCAAAAACATTCAGTACTTC	NA	TRBD2	TRBV27	TRBJ2-4
CASSEAGATLSRLPYGYTF	TGTGCCAGCAGTGAAGCGGGGGCCACCCTGTCGAGGCTCCCCTATGGCTACACCTTC	NA	NA	TRBV6-1	TRBJ1-2
CASSELSGPTLTYEQYF	TGTGCCAGCAGTGAACTTAGCGGGCCCACACTGACCTACGAGCAGTACTTC	few	TRBD2	TRBV6-1	TRBJ2-7
CSVGRGGGEQYF	TGCAGCGTGGGACGGGGAGGGGGCGAGCAGTACTTC	few	NA	TRBV29-1	TRBJ2-7
CASSHGQGAFQPQHF	TGTGCCAGCAGCCACGGACAGGGGGCTTTTCAGCCCCAGCATTTT	NA	TRBD1	TRBV7-8	TRBJ1-5
CSVATTDPSSGANVLTF	TGCAGCGTCGCTACAACTGACCCGTCCTCTGGGGCCAACGTCCTGACTTTC	NA	NA	TRBV29-1	TRBJ2-6
CASSLFQGTIMNTEAFF	TGTGCCAGCAGTTTATTCCAGGGGACCATAATGAACACTGAAGCTTTCTTT	NA	NA	TRBV12-3/TRBV12-4	TRBJ1-1
CSAKTGIADTQYF	TGCAGTGCTAAGACAGGAATTGCAGATACGCAGTATTTT	few	NA	TRBV20-1	TRBJ2-3